These T cell receptor beta chains were read from a single sample in a study of T cells in Graves' hyperthyroidism and ophthalmopathy. TCRdb ran MiXCR on the multiplex PCR reads and lists one entry per CDR3 protein. The sample lists around 400,000 distinct CDR3 sequences; roughly 13% were seen once. The sequenced material came from blood. These receptors came from a woman younger than 30 with Graves' hyperthyroidism. The CDR3 runs from the conserved cysteine through the conserved F or W. D genes are given only for firm matches. Some rows mark clone size as missing; the rest say once, few, many or name a class of expanded clone.

>TRBJ1-6|TRBV27|NA|NA
TGTGCCAGCACCCGGCGGTTCGACAGGCCTAAGTCCTATAATTCACCCCTCCACTTT
CASTRRFDRPKSYNSPLHF
>TRBJ2-3|TRBV6-1|NA|NA
TGTGCCAGCAGTGAAGCGCTTCGGGGGACAGATACGCAGTATTTT
CASSEALRGTDTQYF
>TRBJ1-2|TRBV6-6|many|NA
TGTGCCAGCAGTTACTTGGGGGGGAATGGCTACACCTTC
CASSYLGGNGYTF
>TRBJ1-3|TRBV6-6|NA|NA
TGTGCCAGCAGTTACGCCAGGGGAAACACCATATATTTT
CASSYARGNTIYF
>TRBJ1-3|TRBV20-1|few|TRBD1
TGCAGTGCTAGGACAGGGGTCGGAGACACCATATATTTT
CSARTGVGDTIYF
>TRBJ2-1|TRBV11-2|many|NA
TGTGCCAGCAGCTTAGAGACAGGCTGGCGTGAGCAGTTCTTC
CASSLETGWREQFF
>TRBJ2-7|TRBV9|many|NA
TGTGCCAGCAGCGTAGACATGACCGGGGAAGGCTACGAGCAGTACTTC
CASSVDMTGEGYEQYF
>TRBJ2-1|TRBV12-3/TRBV12-4|NA|TRBD2
TGTGCCAGCAGTTTATGGGCTAGCGGGTTCTCCTACAATGAGCAGTTCTTC
CASSLWASGFSYNEQFF
>TRBJ1-2|TRBV7-2|few|NA
TGTGCCAGCAGCCTTAGGAAGACTAACTATGGCTACACCTTC
CASSLRKTNYGYTF
>TRBJ2-7|TRBV29-1|many|NA
TGCAGCGTTGGAGGGTCAGGCACGACCTCCTACGAGCAGTACTTC
CSVGGSGTTSYEQYF
>TRBJ2-7|TRBV29-1|NA|NA
TGCAGCGTCAGGGCACAAAGCTTAGATGAGCAGTACTTC
CSVRAQSLDEQYF
>TRBJ1-3|TRBV9|many|NA
TGTGCCAGCAGCGTAGCTACCGAGGGTTCGGTGTCTGGAAACACCATATATTTT
CASSVATEGSVSGNTIYF
>TRBJ1-2|TRBV28|many|NA
TGTGCCAGCATTTCACGGTCTGGCTACACCTTC
CASISRSGYTF
>TRBJ2-6|TRBV19|NA|TRBD2
TGTGCCAGTAGTATGTGGGGACTAGCGGGAGGTGCGGAAGGGGCCAACGTCCTGACTTTC
CASSMWGLAGGAEGANVLTF
>TRBJ2-1|TRBV12-3/TRBV12-4|many|TRBD2
TGTGCCAGCAGTCGGGGGGGCCGGGATGAGCAGTTCTTC
CASSRGGRDEQFF
>TRBJ2-1|TRBV5-1|many|TRBD2
TGCGCCAGCATTTTCACTAGCGGGAAGTTCTTC
CASIFTSGKFF
>TRBJ1-3|TRBV15|NA|TRBD1
TGTGCCACCAGCACCTTGGGGACAGGGGCCGCTGGAAACACCATATATTTT
CATSTLGTGAAGNTIYF
>TRBJ1-1|TRBV27|many|NA
TGTGCCAGCAGTTTCATAGGGACCGAAGAAGCTTTCTTT
CASSFIGTEEAFF
>TRBJ2-7|TRBV20-1|NA|NA
TGCAGTGCCAAGGGACCACTTACCTACGAGCAGTACTTC
CSAKGPLTYEQYF
>TRBJ2-7|TRBV18|NA|NA
TGTGCCAGCTCACCTGAGCGGTCCTTTTCCAAGCAGTACTTC
CASSPERSFSKQYF
>TRBJ1-5|TRBV6-2/TRBV6-3|many|TRBD1
TGTGCCAGCAGTCCGGACAGGGGGTCGTATACGGGCAATCAGCCCCAGCATTTT
CASSPDRGSYTGNQPQHF
>TRBJ1-2|TRBV3-1|many|NA
TGTGCCAGCAGCCTCCTAGTAGAGCGGGATGGCTACACCTTC
CASSLLVERDGYTF
>TRBJ1-6|TRBV2|many|NA
TGTGCCAGCACCCTAGACCAGTATAATTCACCCCTCCACTTT
CASTLDQYNSPLHF
>TRBJ1-4|TRBV6-1|few|TRBD1
TGTGCCAGCAGTCCCGGGACAGGGGCCGGATTTGAAAAACTGTTTTTT
CASSPGTGAGFEKLFF
>TRBJ1-2|TRBV12-3/TRBV12-4|NA|TRBD1
TGTGCCAGCAGTCCCGGACAGGGGAGGAACTATAGCTACACCTTC
CASSPGQGRNYSYTF
>TRBJ1-2|TRBV7-2|many|NA
TGTGCCAGCAGCGGTATAGGTACTACGACCGGAGTCTATGGCTACACCTTC
CASSGIGTTTGVYGYTF
>TRBJ1-5|TRBV20-1|NA|NA
TGCAGTACCCACCATCCCAGGGGAACTAATCAGCCCCAGCATTTT
CSTHHPRGTNQPQHF
>TRBJ2-7|TRBV28|many|NA
TGTGCCAGCAGTTTGATGGACAAGTCCTACGAGCAGTACTTC
CASSLMDKSYEQYF
>TRBJ2-5|TRBV5-1|NA|NA
TGCGCCAGCAGCAGGCGAAGAGGGAGACAAGAGACCCAGTACTTC
CASSRRRGRQETQYF
>TRBJ1-3|TRBV28|few|TRBD1
TGTGCCAGCAGTTCGCCCAAGACAGGGGTGTTCGGAAACACCATATATTTT
CASSSPKTGVFGNTIYF
>TRBJ2-1|TRBV12-3/TRBV12-4|many|NA
TGTGCCAGCAGTGGTAGCGGCGTTTACAATGAGCAGTTCTTC
CASSGSGVYNEQFF
>TRBJ2-1|TRBV20-1|many|NA
TGCAGTGCTTACCAAACACGAAATGAGCAGTTCTTC
CSAYQTRNEQFF
>TRBJ2-3|TRBV20-1|many|NA
TGCAGTGCTAGAGATGGGGCTACAGATACGCAGTATTTT
CSARDGATDTQYF
>TRBJ1-6|TRBV28|many|NA
TGTGCCAGCATGTTCCCCATAGGGGGGCGAACCCAACATTCACCCCTCCACTTT
CASMFPIGGRTQHSPLHF
>TRBJ1-5|TRBV6-1|many|NA
TGTGCCAGCAGTGAAGCCGAGGCAGGGCCCCAGCATTTT
CASSEAEAGPQHF
>TRBJ2-1|TRBV7-2|many|TRBD1
TGTGCCAGCAGCTTAGTTTTTCTGGGAGGGACAGGGCCCTACAATGAGCAGTTCTTC
CASSLVFLGGTGPYNEQFF
>TRBJ2-7|TRBV2|many|TRBD2
TGTGCCAGCAGTGGACTAGCGGGGGGTCCTTACGCCTACGAGCAGTACTTC
CASSGLAGGPYAYEQYF
>TRBJ2-1|TRBV24-1|many|NA
TGTGCCACCAGTGATCGAAGCAACCTTGCCGAGCAGTTCTTC
CATSDRSNLAEQFF
>TRBJ2-4|TRBV20-1|many|NA
TGCAGTGCGTCATCAGTACTAGCCAAAAACATTCAGTACTTC
CSASSVLAKNIQYF
>TRBJ1-1|TRBV11-2|NA|TRBD1
TGTGCCAGCAGCCTGGAACGAGGGGGCAAGACTGAAGCTTTCTTT
CASSLERGGKTEAFF
>TRBJ2-3|TRBV20-1|many|NA
TGCAGTGCATATCCCACAGATACGCAGTATTTT
CSAYPTDTQYF
>TRBJ1-2|TRBV27|few|NA
TGTGCCAGCAGTCCCGGAATGAGCGGGGGCTACACCTTC
CASSPGMSGGYTF
>TRBJ2-1|TRBV3-1|many|NA
TGTGCCAGCAGCCCCGCCCTAGGGCGGAGGGAGCATGAGCAGTTCTTC
CASSPALGRREHEQFF
>TRBJ1-5|TRBV3-1|many|NA
TGTGCCAGCAGCCAAGGCTCTGGGGGGGCGGGACAGCCCCAGCATTTT
CASSQGSGGAGQPQHF
>TRBJ2-1|TRBV27|many|NA
TGTGCCAGCAGTTTAATCGCAGGGTTAAGGCCCACCTACAATGAGCAGTTCTTC
CASSLIAGLRPTYNEQFF
>TRBJ1-2|TRBV7-3|NA|NA
TGTGCCAGCAGCATTAGTACGGCCGATGGCTACACCTTC
CASSISTADGYTF
>TRBJ1-1|TRBV7-9|NA|NA
TGTGCCAGCAGCTTAGGACAGCCCTACACTGAAGCTTTCTTT
CASSLGQPYTEAFF
>TRBJ2-7|TRBV10-3|many|TRBD2
TGTGCCACCGCGGGGGATCTAAAGGAGCAGTACTTC
CATAGDLKEQYF
>TRBJ2-1|TRBV7-2|many|TRBD2
TGTGCCAGCAGCCGCGGGAGGGCCAATGAGCAGTTCTTC
CASSRGRANEQFF
>TRBJ2-2|TRBV6-1|NA|NA
TGTGCCAGCAGTTTGGGGCAAGAAATAACCGGGGAGCTGTTTTTT
CASSLGQEITGELFF
>TRBJ2-1|TRBV15|NA|NA
TGTGCCACCAGCAGAGCCCAGCTCCATGAGCAGTTCTTC
CATSRAQLHEQFF
>TRBJ1-3|TRBV29-1|many|TRBD1
TGCAGCGGCCTGACAGGGGGGAACACCATATATTTT
CSGLTGGNTIYF
>TRBJ2-5|TRBV28|many|TRBD1
TGTGCCAGCAGTGCCGGGACAGCCCAAGAGACCCAGTACTTC
CASSAGTAQETQYF
>TRBJ2-2|TRBV11-2|NA|TRBD2
TGTGCCAGCAGCCCTATTCACTGGGGGGGTACCGGGGAGCTGTTTTTT
CASSPIHWGGTGELFF
>TRBJ1-4|TRBV2|many|NA
TGTGCCAGCCAGGATACGGGGCGAACTAATGAAAAACTGTTTTTT
CASQDTGRTNEKLFF
>TRBJ2-1|TRBV5-1|many|NA
TGCGCCAGCAGCCCGTTAGGTCCTGCCGGAGGCAATGAGCAGTTCTTC
CASSPLGPAGGNEQFF
>TRBJ2-2|TRBV20-1|NA|NA
TGCAGTGCTAGTCACAGGGAAAGGAACATCGGGGAGCTGTTTTTT
CSASHRERNIGELFF
>TRBJ2-3|TRBV11-2|many|TRBD1
TGTGCCAGCAGCCCCGACAGGGGGGCGCACGATACGCAGTATTTT
CASSPDRGAHDTQYF
>TRBJ2-3|TRBV18|many|NA
TGTGCCAGCTCCTCGTACACAGATACGCAGTATTTT
CASSSYTDTQYF
>TRBJ1-2|TRBV5-1|NA|NA
TGTGCCAGCAGCCAAGGTACTACCTATGGCTACACCTTC
CASSQGTTYGYTF